These 14 T cell receptor beta chains were all obtained from the same sample, sequenced in a study of blood T cell repertoires in COVID-19. The repertoire was sequenced with immunoSEQ multiplex PCR; TCRdb's copy has only in-frame clones and lacks some. The table lists some 69,000 clones, about four fifths of them singletons. The sequenced material came from peripheral blood. These receptors were obtained from a woman in her 70s with acute or convalescent COVID-19.

The V and J genes are TRBV19 and TRBJ2-7; TRBD2 matches at 12 bases. V was pared by 3 bases and J by 4 bases, with 7 bases of the junction left unmatched. Germline CDR1 is LNHDA and CDR2 is SQIVND (reference sequence). The CDR3 is 16 amino acids. CDR3 region: CASSISLAGGPYEQYF. The CDR3 bases are TGTGCCAGTAGTATTTCGCTAGCGGGAGGGCCATACGAGCAGTACTTC.

The gene calls are TRBV27 and TRBJ1-1, with D possibly matching TRBD1 (6 bases). The CDR3 has 15 amino acids. Germline assignment: CDR1 MNHEY and CDR2 SMNVEV (reference sequence). Trimming left V 5 bases short and J 6 bases short, with 19 bases between. CDR3 DNA: TGTGCCAGCAGTCCCCTGACAGGATTTGACGCTGAAGCTTTCTTT. This sequence encodes CASSPLTGFDAEAFF.

V is TRBV7-9 and J is TRBJ2-7; D is perhaps TRBD2 (6 bases). V was cut by 4 bases and J by 0 bases, with 19 bases left in between. This CDR3 region has 17 residues. Per the germline V gene, CDR1 is SEHNR and CDR2 is FQNEAQ (reference sequence). CDR3 region: CASSSTQGTESSYEQYF. In DNA, the CDR3 is TGTGCCAGCAGCTCCACCCAAGGGACTGAGAGCTCCTACGAGCAGTACTTC.

This chain connects TRBV28 to TRBJ2-1, with a tentative D call TRBD2 (6 bases). The length of the CDR3 is 15 residues. Trimming left V 10 bases short and J 8 bases short, with 24 bases between. Germline CDR1 MDHEN, CDR2 SYDVKM. The CDR3 loop reads CATYPSGRFNDEQFF. The CDR3 DNA reads as TGTGCCACCTACCCAAGCGGGCGTTTTAACGATGAGCAGTTCTTC.

V and J are TRBV4-1 and TRBJ1-2, with D unclear. Per germline, CDR1 MGHRA and CDR2 YSYEKL. V was cut by 0 bases and J by 5 bases, with 7 bases left in between. This CDR3 spans 13 amino acids. DNA of the CDR3: TGCGCCAGCAGCCAAGATCGAGGGTATGGCTACACCTTC. Translating gives CASSQDRGYGYTF.

The chain recombines TRBV11-2 with TRBJ1-1; possible D gene TRBD1, 6 bases. Germline assignment: CDR1 SGHAT and CDR2 FQNNGV. V shed 0 bases and J shed 5 bases, with 22 bases lying between them. The CDR3 spans 18 residues. CDR3 nucleotide sequence: TGTGCCAGCAGCTTAGATATTTTTGGGGGGGGCCGAGGAACTGAAGCTTTCTTT. It encodes CASSLDIFGGGRGTEAFF.

This clone has just a few counts. The chain joins TRBV4-1 to TRBJ1-2, with a possible D match to TRBD1 (6 bases). Trimming removed 8 bases from V and 4 bases from J, with 14 bases in between. The CDR3 covers 13 residues. Germline loops: CDR1 MGHRA, CDR2 YSYEKL. CDR3 sequence (DNA): TGCGCCAGCGGCCGAGGGGGTACCTATGGCTACACCTTC. This encodes CASGRGGTYGYTF.

The chain carries TRBV14 and TRBJ2-3, with 13 bases fitting TRBD2. The CDR3 is 18 residues long. From germline, CDR1 is SGHDN and CDR2 FVKESK. V shed 0 bases, J shed 2 bases, and the junction held 5 bases outside the gene matches. Written as DNA, the CDR3 is TGTGCCAGCAGCCAAGATAGGACTAGCGGGAGTAACACAGATACGCAGTATTTT. Translating it yields CASSQDRTSGSNTDTQYF.

The genes are TRBV7-6 and TRBJ2-7; D perhaps matches TRBD1 (6 bases). The CDR3 runs 14 residues. Germline V gene data show CDR1 as SGHVS and CDR2 as FNYEAQ. The V and J ends lost 4 bases and 1 base respectively, with 11 bases between them. As DNA, the CDR3 is TGTGCCAGCAGCTCCGTGACAGGTTCCTACGAGCAGTACTTC. As protein: CASSSVTGSYEQYF.

About this clone: Germline is not matched at one junction end, which may reflect a read error. The J gene is TRBJ1-2, the V gene TRBV27, with D unresolved. This CDR3 comprises 16 residues. The V gene's germline CDR1 is MNHEY and CDR2 SMNVEV (reference sequence). DNA of the CDR3: TGTGCCAGCAGCCTCCTGCAGGCCCCGGGATTCCTTGGGCTTAACTTC. Amino acids: CASSLLQAPGFLGLNF.

V gene TRBV21-1 combines with J gene TRBJ1-5; the listed D gene, TRBD1, was not tested against the DNA. TRBV21-1 is reported as a pseudogene. This CDR3 has 16 residues. The CDR3 DNA is TGTGCCAGCAGGCGGGACAGGGTGGGCAGCAATCAGCCCCAGCATTTT. This codes for CASRRDRVGSNQPQHF.

J is TRBJ2-3 and V is TRBV28; 7 bases map to TRBD1. Germline CDR1 MDHEN, CDR2 SYDVKM. The V gene end was trimmed by 7 bases and the J gene end by 0 bases; junction bases not matched to a gene: 7. The CDR3 spans 15 residues. The CDR3 DNA reads TGTGCCAGCACCCAGTCAGGGGGTAGCACAGATACGCAGTATTTT. It encodes CASTQSGGSTDTQYF.

This sequence joins TRBV9 and TRBJ1-4; TRBD1 is a possible D gene (5 bases). This CDR3 is 15 amino acids long. Trimming cost V 4 bases and J 8 bases, with 18 bases left between them. Per the germline V gene, CDR1 is SGDLS and CDR2 is YYNGEE. The CDR3 loop is CASSLRDSGNEKLFF. As DNA, the CDR3 is TGTGCCAGCAGCCTCCGCGACTCAGGGAACGAAAAACTGTTTTTT.

There are a few counts of this clone. V usage is TRBV5-1 and J usage is TRBJ1-4, with 7 bases matching TRBD1. V shed 3 bases and J 3 bases; nucleotides not matched to a gene: 5. The length of the CDR3 is 15 residues. In germline, CDR1 is SGHRS, CDR2 YFSETQ. The CDR3 DNA reads TGCGCCAGCAGCTGGATGGGACAGTCTAATGAAAAACTGTTTTTT. Residues: CASSWMGQSNEKLFF.